Listed here are 15 T cell receptor beta chains from one sample, sequenced in a study of blood T cell repertoires in COVID-19. TCRdb's copy holds only in-frame clones and misses some; the assay was immunoSEQ multiplex PCR. This table holds roughly 200,000 clones, approximately 84% found once. The sample taken for sequencing was peripheral blood. These receptors came from a man of 80 years or more with acute or convalescent COVID-19.

The chain joins TRBV5-1 to TRBJ1-4, with a tentative D call TRBD1 (6 bases). Trimming cost V 5 bases and J 3 bases, with 14 bases left between them. CDR3 length equals 15 residues. Germline assignment: CDR1 SGHRS and CDR2 YFSETQ. The CDR3 region has the DNA TGCGCCAGCAGGACCGGGGGGCCGGCTAATGAAAAACTGTTTTTT. This sequence encodes CASRTGGPANEKLFF.

This clone was picked up one time. This chain connects TRBV27 to TRBJ2-2, with D hard to call. The CDR3 is made up of 13 amino acids. The V end was cut by 5 bases, the J end by 6 bases, with 10 bases between. The germline CDR1 and CDR2 sequences are MNHEY and SMNVEV (reference sequence). The CDR3 spells CASSELSAGELFF. The CDR3 DNA sequence: TGTGCCAGCAGTGAGTTGTCGGCCGGGGAGCTGTTTTTT.

V is TRBV6-4 and J is TRBJ1-1; D is possibly TRBD1 (5 bases). This CDR3 has 13 amino acids. Looked up from germline, CDR1 is MRHNA and CDR2 is SNTAGT. V gave up 3 bases and J gave up 6 bases, with 11 bases separating them. CDR3 nucleotide sequence: TGTGCCAGCAGTGAAAGGCAGGGCGCTGAAGCTTTCTTT. Protein sequence: CASSERQGAEAFF.

The V call is TRBV24-1, the J call TRBJ1-2; no firm D call. CDR1 is KGHDR, CDR2 SFDVKD, per germline. CDR3 length: 13 amino acids. V was pared by 4 bases and J by 5 bases, with 10 bases between. This CDR3 reads CATSDRNYYGYTF. Written as DNA, the CDR3 is TGTGCCACCAGTGACAGGAATTATTATGGCTACACCTTC.

In this sample, this clone turned up a few times. The V gene is TRBV19, the J gene TRBJ2-2; 7 bases match TRBD2. Germline V gene lookup returns CDR1 LNHDA and CDR2 SQIVND (reference sequence). The V segment lost 7 bases and the J segment 9 bases; nucleotides outside the gene matches: 8. The CDR3 spans 13 residues. The CDR3 here is CASTVEGGRELFF. CDR3 coding DNA: TGTGCCAGTACAGTCGAGGGAGGGCGGGAGCTGTTTTTT.

The genes are TRBV27 and TRBJ2-1; TRBD1 matches 8 bases. V lost 5 bases and J lost 13; bases outside the gene matches: 7. Germline V CDR1 and CDR2: MNHEY, SMNVEV (reference sequence). The CDR3 contains 12 residues. CDR3 sequence (DNA): TGTGCCAGCAGTCCCCCGGACAGGGATCAGTTCTTC. It is translated as CASSPPDRDQFF.

This chain connects TRBV12-5 to TRBJ1-1; 7 nucleotides line up with TRBD1. The germline gives CDR1 LGHNT, CDR2 FRNRAP. The CDR3 is made up of 14 amino acids. Losses at the gene ends were 6 bases for V and 0 bases for J; bases not matched to a gene: 4. As DNA, the CDR3 is TGTGCTAGTGGCCGGACAGGAATGAACACTGAAGCTTTCTTT. As protein: CASGRTGMNTEAFF.

V gene TRBV4-1 combines with J gene TRBJ2-1, with 8 bases lining up with TRBD2. V lost 5 bases and J lost 3; bases outside the gene matches: 6. The CDR3 has 15 residues. Per germline, CDR1 MGHRA and CDR2 YSYEKL. Here the CDR3 reads CASSSTSGNYNEQFF. CDR3 DNA sequence: TGCGCCAGCAGCAGCACTAGCGGAAACTACAATGAGCAGTTCTTC.

The V and J genes are TRBV30 and TRBJ1-1, with D possibly being TRBD1 (5 bases). Germline V CDR1 and CDR2: GTSNPN, SVGIG (reference sequence). This CDR3 has 14 amino acids. Trimming left V 4 bases short and J 1 base short, with 13 bases between. Here the CDR3 reads CAWMWGSGNTEAFF. Written as DNA, the CDR3 is TGTGCCTGGATGTGGGGCTCGGGGAACACTGAAGCTTTCTTT.

The V gene is TRBV5-1, the J gene TRBJ2-2; TRBD1 matches 10 bases. The germline V gene encodes CDR1 SGHRS and CDR2 YFSETQ. V dropped 5 bases and J dropped 7; count of bases not matched to a gene: 5. The CDR3 extends over 14 amino acids. The CDR3 region is CASRQTGGGGELFF. CDR3 in DNA: TGCGCCAGCAGACAGACAGGGGGCGGCGGGGAGCTGTTTTTT. Supplemented by reference TRBV5-1 and TRBJ2-2, the full variable domain reads KAGVTQTPRYLIKTRGQQVTLSCSPISGHRSVSWYQQTPGQGLQFLFEYFSETQRNKGNFPGRFSGRQFSNSRSEMNVSTLELGDSALYLCASRQTGGGGELFFGEGSRLTVL.

The gene calls are TRBV19 and TRBJ2-3; 9 bases are a match to TRBD2. Germline values: CDR1 LNHDA, CDR2 SQIVND (reference sequence). There are 15 residues in the CDR3. Germline trimming cut 4 bases from V and 1 base from J; bases unmatched to any gene: 3. CDR3: CASSSSSGGTDTQYF. CDR3 DNA: TGTGCCAGTAGTAGCTCTAGCGGGGGCACAGATACGCAGTATTTT.

J is TRBJ2-7 and V is TRBV9; 7 bases agree with TRBD1. After removal of 4 bases from V and 2 bases from J, the junction contained 15 bases not matched to a gene. Germline V gives CDR1 SGDLS, CDR2 YYNGEE. The CDR3 length is 17 residues. CDR3 protein: CASSLSTGVQGAYEQYF. The CDR3 DNA sequence: TGTGCCAGCAGCCTAAGTACCGGGGTCCAGGGGGCCTACGAGCAGTACTTC.

The rearrangement links TRBV28 to TRBJ2-5; the D gene is possibly TRBD1 (6 bases). Germline V gives CDR1 MDHEN, CDR2 SYDVKM. CDR3 size: 16 residues. Trimming stripped 3 bases from V and 7 bases from J, with 21 bases between. Here the CDR3 reads CASSFDQGPRGGTQYF. CDR3 nucleotide sequence: TGTGCCAGCAGTTTTGACCAGGGACCCCGAGGGGGGACCCAGTACTTC.

V usage is TRBV18 and J usage is TRBJ1-2, with TRBD1 identical over 10 bases. The CDR3 has 17 residues. Per germline, CDR1 KGHSH and CDR2 LQKENI. J lost 6 bases, V lost 0 bases, and 10 bases had no gene match. The CDR3 is CASSPPVGGQGTHGYTF. As DNA, the CDR3 is TGTGCCAGCTCACCACCGGTTGGGGGACAGGGGACCCATGGCTACACCTTC.

This chain links TRBV29-1 with TRBJ1-1, with D uncertain. This CDR3 contains 13 residues. Germline CDR1 reads SQVTM; CDR2 reads ANQGSEA. Trimming pared 1 base from V and 0 bases from J, leaving 6 bases between. The CDR3 loop reads CSVEGQVNTEAFF. The CDR3 DNA reads as TGCAGCGTTGAAGGGCAAGTGAACACTGAAGCTTTCTTT.